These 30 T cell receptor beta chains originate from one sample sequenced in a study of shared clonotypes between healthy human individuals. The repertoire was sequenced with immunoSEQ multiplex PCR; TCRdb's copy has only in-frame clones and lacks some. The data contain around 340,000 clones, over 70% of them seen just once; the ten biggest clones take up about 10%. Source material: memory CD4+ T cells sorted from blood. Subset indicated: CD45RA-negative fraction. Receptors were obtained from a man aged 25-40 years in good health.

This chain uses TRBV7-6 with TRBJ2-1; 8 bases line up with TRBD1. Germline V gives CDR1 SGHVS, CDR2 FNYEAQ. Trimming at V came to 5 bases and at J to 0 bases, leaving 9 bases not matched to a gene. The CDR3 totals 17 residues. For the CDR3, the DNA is TGTGCCAGCAGCCGACTGGGACAGGCCCACTCCTACAATGAGCAGTTCTTC. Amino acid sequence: CASSRLGQAHSYNEQFF.

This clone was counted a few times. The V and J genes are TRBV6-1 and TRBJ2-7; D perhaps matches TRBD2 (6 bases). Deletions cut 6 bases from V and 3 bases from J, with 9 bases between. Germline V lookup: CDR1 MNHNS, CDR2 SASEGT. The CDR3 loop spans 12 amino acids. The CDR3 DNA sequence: TGTGCCAGCAGGGGACTTGACTACGAGCAGTACTTC. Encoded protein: CASRGLDYEQYF.

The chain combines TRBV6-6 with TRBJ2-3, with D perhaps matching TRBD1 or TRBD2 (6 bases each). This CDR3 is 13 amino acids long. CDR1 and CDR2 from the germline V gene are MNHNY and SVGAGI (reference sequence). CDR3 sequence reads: CAYGGGGTDTQYF. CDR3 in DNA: TGTGCTTATGGGGGCGGGGGCACAGATACGCAGTATTTT.

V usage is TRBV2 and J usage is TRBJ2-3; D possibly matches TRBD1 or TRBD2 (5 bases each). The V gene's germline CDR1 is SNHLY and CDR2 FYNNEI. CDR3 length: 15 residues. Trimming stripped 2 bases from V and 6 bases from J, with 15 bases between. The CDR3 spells CASSESSAWGDTQYF. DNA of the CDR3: TGTGCCAGCAGTGAATCTTCGGCCTGGGGGGATACGCAGTATTTT.

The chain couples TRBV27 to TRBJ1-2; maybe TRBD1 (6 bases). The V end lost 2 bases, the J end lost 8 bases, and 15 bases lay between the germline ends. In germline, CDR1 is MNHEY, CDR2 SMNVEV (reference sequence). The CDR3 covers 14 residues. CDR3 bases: TGTGCCAGCAGTTTACTACAGGGACTCGGGGGCTACACCTTC. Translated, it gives CASSLLQGLGGYTF.

The CDR3 nucleotides read TGTGCCAGCAGCTCCGACCGCAAACCCTTACAGTACTTC. Encoded protein: CASSSDRKPLQYF. This chain uses TRBV5-4 with TRBJ2-4; D is undetermined. The CDR3 spans 13 residues. V dropped 3 bases and J dropped 13 bases, with 17 bases sitting between them. Per germline, CDR1 SGHNT and CDR2 YYREEE (reference sequence).

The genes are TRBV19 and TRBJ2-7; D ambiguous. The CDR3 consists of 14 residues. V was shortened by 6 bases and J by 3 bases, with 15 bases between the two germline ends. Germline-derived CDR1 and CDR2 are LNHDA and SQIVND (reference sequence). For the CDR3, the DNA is TGTGCCAGTAGGCCCGCCTTTGCCGACTACGAGCAGTACTTC. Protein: CASRPAFADYEQYF. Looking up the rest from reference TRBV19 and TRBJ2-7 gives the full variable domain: DGGITQSPKYLFRKEGQNVTLSCEQNLNHDAMYWYRQDPGQGLRLIYYSQIVNDFQKGDIAEGYSVSREKKESFPLTVTSAQKNPTAFYLCASRPAFADYEQYFGPGTRLTVT.

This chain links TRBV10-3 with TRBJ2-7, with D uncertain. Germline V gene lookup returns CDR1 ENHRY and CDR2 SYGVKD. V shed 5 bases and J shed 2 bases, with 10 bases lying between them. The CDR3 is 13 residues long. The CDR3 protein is CAISPTGAYEQYF. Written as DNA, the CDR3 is TGTGCCATCAGTCCGACTGGAGCCTACGAGCAGTACTTC.

For the CDR3, the DNA is TGTGCCAGCTCAACACTAGCGTTTGATGAAGAGACCCAGTACTTC. Amino acid sequence: CASSTLAFDEETQYF. The V gene is TRBV18, the J gene TRBJ2-5, with 7 bases lining up with TRBD2. J gave up 3 bases and V 5 bases, and 9 bases lay outside the gene matches. Germline assignment: CDR1 KGHSH and CDR2 LQKENI. The CDR3 covers 15 residues.

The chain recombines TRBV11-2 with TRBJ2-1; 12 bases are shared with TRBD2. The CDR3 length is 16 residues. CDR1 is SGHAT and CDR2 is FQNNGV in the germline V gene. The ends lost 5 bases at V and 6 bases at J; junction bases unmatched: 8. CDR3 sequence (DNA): TGTGCCAGCAGCCCCTCTCTAGCGGGAGGGGTCAATGAGCAGTTCTTC. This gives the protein CASSPSLAGGVNEQFF.

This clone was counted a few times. CDR3 sequence reads: CASSQPTGLTDTQYF. The CDR3 region has the DNA TGTGCCAGCAGCCAACCGACAGGCCTCACAGATACGCAGTATTTT. The chain recombines TRBV7-9 with TRBJ2-3; D possibly corresponds to TRBD1 (6 bases). Trimming shortened V by 5 bases and J by 2 bases, and 14 bases separated the two germline ends. There are 15 residues in the CDR3. Germline CDR1 and CDR2: SEHNR and FQNEAQ (reference sequence).

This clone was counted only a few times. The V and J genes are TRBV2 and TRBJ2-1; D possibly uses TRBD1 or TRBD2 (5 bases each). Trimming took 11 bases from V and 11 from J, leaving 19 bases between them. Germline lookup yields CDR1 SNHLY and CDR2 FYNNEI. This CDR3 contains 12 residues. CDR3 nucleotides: TGTGCCGCAGAGGATACCGGGACCCAGCAGTTCTTC. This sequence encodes CAAEDTGTQQFF.

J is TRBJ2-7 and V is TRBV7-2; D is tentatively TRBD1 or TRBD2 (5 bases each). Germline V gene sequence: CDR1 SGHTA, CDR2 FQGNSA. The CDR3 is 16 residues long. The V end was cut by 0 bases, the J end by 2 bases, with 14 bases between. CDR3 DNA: TGTGCCAGCAGCTTAGCGGACCGTGGGGGACCCTACGAGCAGTACTTC. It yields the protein CASSLADRGGPYEQYF.

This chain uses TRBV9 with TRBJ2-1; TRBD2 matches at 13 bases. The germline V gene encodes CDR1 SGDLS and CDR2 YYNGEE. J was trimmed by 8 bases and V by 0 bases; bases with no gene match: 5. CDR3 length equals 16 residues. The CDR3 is CASSVGSGLAGHEQFF. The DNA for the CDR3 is TGTGCCAGCAGCGTAGGATCGGGACTAGCGGGACATGAGCAGTTCTTC.

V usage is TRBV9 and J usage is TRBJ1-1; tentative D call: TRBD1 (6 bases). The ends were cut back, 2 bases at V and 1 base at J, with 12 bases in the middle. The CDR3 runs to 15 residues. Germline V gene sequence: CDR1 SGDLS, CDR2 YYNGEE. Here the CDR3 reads CASSVHVTGNTEAFF. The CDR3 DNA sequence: TGTGCCAGCAGCGTCCATGTGACAGGGAACACTGAAGCTTTCTTT.

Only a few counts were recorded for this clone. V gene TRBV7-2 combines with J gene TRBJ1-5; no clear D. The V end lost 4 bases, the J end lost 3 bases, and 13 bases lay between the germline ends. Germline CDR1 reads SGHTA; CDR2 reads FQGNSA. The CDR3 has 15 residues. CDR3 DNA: TGTGCCAGCAGCTCCCAAGAGGGTCACAATCAGCCCCAGCATTTT. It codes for CASSSQEGHNQPQHF.

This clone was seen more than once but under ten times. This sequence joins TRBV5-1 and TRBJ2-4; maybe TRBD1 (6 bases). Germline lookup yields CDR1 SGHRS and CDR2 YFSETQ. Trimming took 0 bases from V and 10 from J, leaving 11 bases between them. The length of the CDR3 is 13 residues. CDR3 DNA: TGCGCCAGCAGCTTGGGGGCAGGGGATATTCAGTACTTC. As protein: CASSLGAGDIQYF.

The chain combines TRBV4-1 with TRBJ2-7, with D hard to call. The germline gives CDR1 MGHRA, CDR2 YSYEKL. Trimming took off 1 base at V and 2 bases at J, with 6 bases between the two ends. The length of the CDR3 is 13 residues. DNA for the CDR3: TGCGCCAGCAGCCAAGCCAATACCTACGAGCAGTACTTC. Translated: CASSQANTYEQYF.

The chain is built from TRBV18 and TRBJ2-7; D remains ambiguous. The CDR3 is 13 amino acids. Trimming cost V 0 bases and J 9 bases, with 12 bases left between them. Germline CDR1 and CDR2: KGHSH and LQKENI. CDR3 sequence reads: CASSPPTLKAQYF. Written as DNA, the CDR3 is TGTGCCAGCTCACCACCGACTTTGAAAGCGCAGTACTTC.

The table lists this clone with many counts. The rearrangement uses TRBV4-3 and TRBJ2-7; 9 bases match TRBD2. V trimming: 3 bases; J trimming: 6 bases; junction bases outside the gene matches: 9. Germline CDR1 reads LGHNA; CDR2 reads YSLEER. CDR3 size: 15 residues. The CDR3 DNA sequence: TGCGCCAGCAGCCACACAACCGGGACTAGCATCGAGCAGTACTTC. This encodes CASSHTTGTSIEQYF.

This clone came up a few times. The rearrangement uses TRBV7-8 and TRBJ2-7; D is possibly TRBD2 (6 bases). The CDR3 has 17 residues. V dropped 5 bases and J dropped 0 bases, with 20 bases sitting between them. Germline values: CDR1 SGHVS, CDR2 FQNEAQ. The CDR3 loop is CASSPPIRAGRSYEQYF. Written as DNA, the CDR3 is TGTGCCAGCAGCCCACCAATCAGGGCGGGACGCTCCTACGAGCAGTACTTC. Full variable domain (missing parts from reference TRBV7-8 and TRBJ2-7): GAGVSQSPRYKVAKRGQDVALRCDPISGHVSLFWYQQALGQGPEFLTYFQNEAQLDKSGLPSDRFFAERPEGSVSTLKIQRTQQEDSAVYLCASSPPIRAGRSYEQYFGPGTRLTVT.

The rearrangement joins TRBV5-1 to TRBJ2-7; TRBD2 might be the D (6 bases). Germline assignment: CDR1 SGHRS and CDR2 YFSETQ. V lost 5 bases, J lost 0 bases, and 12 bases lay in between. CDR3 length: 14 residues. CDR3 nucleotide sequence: TGCGCCAGCAGTTCGTCCGGGAGCTCCTACGAGCAGTACTTC. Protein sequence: CASSSSGSSYEQYF.

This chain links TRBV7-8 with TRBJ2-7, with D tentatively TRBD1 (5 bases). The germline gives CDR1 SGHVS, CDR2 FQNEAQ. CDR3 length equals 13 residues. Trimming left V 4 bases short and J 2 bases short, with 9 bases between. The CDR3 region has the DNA TGTGCCAGCAGCTGGGGCATGCCCTACGAGCAGTACTTC. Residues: CASSWGMPYEQYF.

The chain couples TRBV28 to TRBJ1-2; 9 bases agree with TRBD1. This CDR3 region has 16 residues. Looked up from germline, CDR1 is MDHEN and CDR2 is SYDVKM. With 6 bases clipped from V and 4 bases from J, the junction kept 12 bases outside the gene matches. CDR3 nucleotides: TGTGCCAGCAGCCGAGGACAGGGGAAGGGATCCTATGGCTACACCTTC. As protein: CASSRGQGKGSYGYTF.

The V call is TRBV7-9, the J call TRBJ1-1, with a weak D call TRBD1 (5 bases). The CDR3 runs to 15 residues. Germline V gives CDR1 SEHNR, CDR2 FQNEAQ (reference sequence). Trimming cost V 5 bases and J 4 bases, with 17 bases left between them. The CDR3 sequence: CASSPRRGTRTEAFF. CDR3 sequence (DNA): TGTGCCAGCAGCCCCCGGCGGGGGACGCGCACTGAAGCTTTCTTT.

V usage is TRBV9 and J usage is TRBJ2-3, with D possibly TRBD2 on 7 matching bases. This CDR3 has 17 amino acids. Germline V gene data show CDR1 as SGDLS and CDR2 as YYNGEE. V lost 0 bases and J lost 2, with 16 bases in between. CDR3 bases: TGTGCCAGCAGCGTAGAGGGGGGAGGGGTTCCCACAGATACGCAGTATTTT. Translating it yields CASSVEGGGVPTDTQYF.

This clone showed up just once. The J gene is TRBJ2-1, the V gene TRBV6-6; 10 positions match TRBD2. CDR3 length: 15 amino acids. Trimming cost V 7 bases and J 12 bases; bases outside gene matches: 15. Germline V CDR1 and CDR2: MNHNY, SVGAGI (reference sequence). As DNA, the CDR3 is TGTGCCAGCACCGAGGGGGCTAGCGGGAGAGCTGGGCAGTTCTTC. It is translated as CASTEGASGRAGQFF.

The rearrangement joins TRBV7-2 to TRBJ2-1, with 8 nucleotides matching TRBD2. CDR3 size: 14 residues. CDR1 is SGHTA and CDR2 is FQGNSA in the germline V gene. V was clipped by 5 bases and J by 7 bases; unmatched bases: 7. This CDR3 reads CASSPGTSNNEQFF. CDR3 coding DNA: TGTGCCAGCAGCCCCGGGACTAGTAATAATGAGCAGTTCTTC.

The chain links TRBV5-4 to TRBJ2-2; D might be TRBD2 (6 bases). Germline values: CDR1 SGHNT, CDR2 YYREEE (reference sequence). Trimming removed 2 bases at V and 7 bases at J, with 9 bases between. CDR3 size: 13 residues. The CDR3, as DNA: TGTGCCAGCAGCTTTACTAGCTACGGGGAGCTGTTTTTT. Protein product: CASSFTSYGELFF.

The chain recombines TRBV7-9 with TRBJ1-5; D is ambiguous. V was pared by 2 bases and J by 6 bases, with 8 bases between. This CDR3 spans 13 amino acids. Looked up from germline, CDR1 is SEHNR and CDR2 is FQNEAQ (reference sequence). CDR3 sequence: CASSLIPGQPQHF. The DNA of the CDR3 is TGTGCCAGCAGCTTAATTCCAGGTCAGCCCCAGCATTTT.